This T cell receptor beta chain was profiled in a study of blood T cell repertoires in COVID-19. On the study more broadly: Researchers got acute and convalescent COVID-19 samples from the United States, Italy and Spain.

The table came from immunoSEQ multiplex PCR; TCRdb's copy has only in-frame clones and leaves some out. The sample has roughly 250,000 clones; more than 70% are singletons. V shed 0 bases and J shed 0 bases, with 15 bases lying between them. This CDR3 comprises 17 residues. CDR1 is ENHRY and CDR2 is SYGVKD in the germline V gene. This chain joins TRBV10-3 and TRBJ2-7; D may be TRBD2 (5 bases). Sequencing was done on a sample of PBMCs or T cells enriched from blood (not recorded which). This receptor was taken from a woman aged 40 to 50 with acute COVID-19. CDR3: CAISESAGGPSSYEQYF. The CDR3 DNA reads TGTGCCATCAGTGAGTCTGCGGGCGGCCCGAGCTCCTACGAGCAGTACTTC.